This passage covers 25 T cell receptor beta chains from one sample sequenced in a study of graft-versus-host responses after intestinal transplantation. Their antigen targets remain unknown. Clones were read by immunoSEQ multiplex PCR, and TCRdb kept only the in-frame ones, dropping some. The sample gives 35,000 to 50,000 clones, about 95% of which show up once; around 0.22% is in the top ten. Sequenced here: unstimulated CD8+ T cells sorted from spleen or lymph node cells, sampled before transplant. Source of these receptors: a human donor who was the organ donor for an intestinal transplant.

The rearrangement uses TRBV5-1 and TRBJ2-2, with 11 bases matching TRBD2. V was pared by 4 bases and J by 4 bases, with 3 bases of the junction left unmatched. Germline CDR1 is SGHRS and CDR2 is YFSETQ. This CDR3 is built from 15 residues. This CDR3 reads CASSTTSGVTGELFF. The CDR3 nucleotides read TGCGCCAGCAGCACGACTAGCGGGGTCACCGGGGAGCTGTTTTTT.

This chain links TRBV11-3 with TRBJ1-1; D possibly corresponds to TRBD1 (5 bases). This CDR3 has 14 amino acids. Germline V gene lookup returns CDR1 SGHNT and CDR2 YENEEA. Trimming cost V 8 bases and J 0 bases, with 13 bases left between them. The CDR3 DNA is TGTGCCAGCTCCCGCCCAGGGTTGAACACTGAAGCTTTCTTT. This sequence encodes CASSRPGLNTEAFF.

This chain connects TRBV30 to TRBJ1-1; TRBD1 is a possible D gene (6 bases). This CDR3 comprises 14 residues. CDR1 and CDR2 (germline): GTSNPN, SVGIG (reference sequence). Trimming stripped 4 bases from V and 6 bases from J, with 18 bases between. The CDR3 here is CAWTDPGVGPEAFF. DNA for the CDR3: TGTGCCTGGACGGATCCAGGGGTGGGTCCTGAAGCTTTCTTT. Variable domain in full (rest from reference TRBV30 and TRBJ1-1): SQTIHQWPATLVQPVGSPLSLECTVEGTSNPNLYWYRQAAGRGLQLLFYSVGIGQISSEVPQNLSASRPQDRQFILSSKKLLLSDSGFYLCAWTDPGVGPEAFFGQGTRLTVV.

CDR3 loop: CASSEGLAGGSYEQYF. CDR3 nucleotide sequence: TGCGCCAGCAGTGAAGGACTAGCGGGGGGCTCCTACGAGCAGTACTTC. The V call is TRBV10-2, the J call TRBJ2-7; 14 nucleotides match TRBD2. The J segment lost 0 bases and the V segment lost 3 bases, leaving 1 base of the junction unmatched. There are 16 residues in the CDR3. CDR1 is WSHSY and CDR2 is SAAADI in the germline V gene.

The rearrangement joins TRBV7-2 to TRBJ1-1; weak D call: TRBD1 (5 bases). Trimming removed 5 bases at V and 2 bases at J, with 12 bases between. From germline, CDR1 is SGHTA and CDR2 FQGNSA. The CDR3 length is 14 residues. The chain's CDR3 is CASSPTTGNTEAFF. As DNA, the CDR3 is TGTGCCAGCAGCCCCACTACAGGAAACACTGAAGCTTTCTTT.

The chain has TRBV6-1 and TRBJ2-3; a weak D match, TRBD1 (5 bases). V dropped 4 bases and J dropped 2 bases, with 10 bases sitting between them. This CDR3 contains 14 residues. CDR1 is MNHNS and CDR2 is SASEGT in the germline V gene. DNA of the CDR3: TGTGCCAGCAGTGGGGGCAGATACACAGATACGCAGTATTTT. The encoded protein is CASSGGRYTDTQYF.

The gene calls are TRBV12-5 and TRBJ2-5, with 14 bases matching TRBD2. The CDR3 length is 15 residues. The germline V gene has CDR1 LGHNT and CDR2 FRNRAP. The junction had 1 base not matched to a gene; V was cut back by 3 bases and J by 4 bases. CDR3 sequence (DNA): TGTGCTAGTGGTTTAGGGACTAGCGGGGGAGAGACCCAGTACTTC. Protein sequence: CASGLGTSGGETQYF.

The genes are TRBV19 and TRBJ1-1, with TRBD1 as a possible D gene (5 bases). The CDR3 is 14 amino acids. Germline assignment: CDR1 LNHDA and CDR2 SQIVND (reference sequence). With 4 bases removed from V and 11 bases from J, the gap between germline ends came to 20 bases. The CDR3 loop is CASSTGHLAPEAFF. In DNA, the CDR3 is TGTGCCAGTAGTACCGGACACCTCGCCCCGGAGGCTTTCTTT.

The chain couples TRBV27 to TRBJ2-4; 7 nucleotides line up with TRBD1. CDR3 size: 16 residues. CDR1 and CDR2 (germline): MNHEY, SMNVEV (reference sequence). The V segment lost 2 bases and the J segment 3 bases; nucleotides outside the gene matches: 7. The DNA for the CDR3 is TGTGCCAGCAGTTTAAAAACAGGGGATCACAAAAACATTCAGTACTTC. This gives the protein CASSLKTGDHKNIQYF.

The J gene is TRBJ2-1, the V gene TRBV6-5, with 8 nucleotides matching TRBD2. The J segment lost 5 bases and the V segment lost 2 bases, leaving 5 bases of the junction unmatched. This CDR3 comprises 15 residues. The germline gives CDR1 MNHEY, CDR2 SVGAGI. The CDR3 DNA follows: TGTGCCAGCAGTTACGGAGCGGGGGTTAACAATGAGCAGTTCTTC. Translation gives CASSYGAGVNNEQFF.

The chain has TRBV7-6 and TRBJ1-1; no reliable D call. The V gene's germline CDR1 is SGHVS and CDR2 FNYEAQ. The CDR3 runs 15 residues. Deletions cut 1 base from V and 1 base from J, with 10 bases between. The CDR3 is CASSLDAGGNTEAFF. The CDR3 DNA reads TGTGCCAGCAGCTTAGATGCAGGAGGGAACACTGAAGCTTTCTTT. The variable domain in full, completed from reference TRBV7-6 and TRBJ1-1, reads GAGVSQSPRYKVTKRGQDVALRCDPISGHVSLYWYRQALGQGPEFLTYFNYEAQQDKSGLPNDRFSAERPEGSISTLTIQRTEQRDSAMYRCASSLDAGGNTEAFFGQGTRLTVV.

This chain connects TRBV5-1 to TRBJ1-5, with D perhaps TRBD1 (5 bases). This CDR3 has 15 residues. Trimming removed 3 bases from V and 0 bases from J, with 10 bases in between. Germline lookup yields CDR1 SGHRS and CDR2 YFSETQ. The CDR3 sequence: CASSSGTDSNQPQHF. The CDR3 region has the DNA TGCGCCAGCAGCTCAGGGACGGATAGCAATCAGCCCCAGCATTTT.

This chain connects TRBV6-6 to TRBJ2-1, with D possibly being TRBD1 (5 bases). V shed 6 bases and J shed 0 bases, with 15 bases lying between them. This CDR3 has 16 residues. Germline V gene lookup returns CDR1 MNHNY and CDR2 SVGAGI (reference sequence). In nucleotides, the CDR3 is TGTGCCAGCAGCCTCCCGGTAGGGGCCTCCTACAATGAGCAGTTCTTC. It encodes CASSLPVGASYNEQFF.

The rearrangement uses TRBV6-5 and TRBJ1-2; no clear D. The CDR3 contains 12 residues. V was trimmed by 2 bases and J by 8 bases, leaving 9 bases between them. Germline loops: CDR1 MNHEY, CDR2 SVGAGI. CDR3 sequence reads: CASSYSNDGYTF. CDR3 bases: TGTGCCAGCAGTTACAGCAACGACGGCTACACCTTC.

The chain combines TRBV2 with TRBJ1-5, with D possibly TRBD1 on 5 matching bases. The CDR3 totals 15 residues. Germline V lookup: CDR1 SNHLY, CDR2 FYNNEI. V was cut by 5 bases and J by 7 bases, with 18 bases left in between. The CDR3 coding sequence is TGTGCCAGCAGTCCAGGGTGGGGGGGAGGGCAGCCCCAGCATTTT. Protein: CASSPGWGGGQPQHF.

The V and J genes are TRBV30 and TRBJ1-5, with 11 bases lining up with TRBD1. CDR1 GTSNPN and CDR2 SVGIG come from the germline V gene (reference sequence). V gave up 1 base and J gave up 5 bases; unmatched junction bases: 1. This CDR3 has 14 amino acids. The CDR3 coding sequence is TGTGCCTGGAGTGAGGGACAGGGGGATCAGCCCCAGCATTTT. Protein product: CAWSEGQGDQPQHF.

The chain has TRBV28 and TRBJ2-7; D gene ambiguous. The CDR3 totals 15 residues. Looked up from germline, CDR1 is MDHEN and CDR2 is SYDVKM. Trimming cost V 1 base and J 0 bases, with 10 bases left between them. The DNA for the CDR3 is TGTGCCAGCAGTTTATTTATAGAAGGCTCCTACGAGCAGTACTTC. Protein sequence: CASSLFIEGSYEQYF.

The chain recombines TRBV9 with TRBJ1-1, with TRBD1 matching over 7 bases. Trimming took 5 bases from V and 8 from J; bases not matched to a gene: 6. Looked up from germline, CDR1 is SGDLS and CDR2 is YYNGEE. This CDR3 is built from 12 residues. The DNA for the CDR3 is TGTGCCAGCAGTCCTCAGGGGGGCGAAGCTTTCTTT. This gives the protein CASSPQGGEAFF.

The chain uses TRBV5-1 and TRBJ2-7, with TRBD1 matching over 11 bases. Losses at the gene ends were 3 bases for V and 7 bases for J; bases not matched to a gene: 12. The CDR3 runs to 16 residues. Germline V gene lookup returns CDR1 SGHRS and CDR2 YFSETQ. CDR3 nucleotide sequence: TGCGCCAGCAGCTGGGACCGGGACAGGGGGTTTTTAGAGCAGTACTTC. As protein: CASSWDRDRGFLEQYF. The full variable domain, completed using reference TRBV5-1 and TRBJ2-7, is KAGVTQTPRYLIKTRGQQVTLSCSPISGHRSVSWYQQTPGQGLQFLFEYFSETQRNKGNFPGRFSGRQFSNSRSEMNVSTLELGDSALYLCASSWDRDRGFLEQYFGPGTRLTVT.

The chain employs TRBV6-5 and TRBJ1-2, with 8 bases aligning to TRBD1. This CDR3 has 15 residues. Germline CDR1 and CDR2: MNHEY and SVGAGI. V was clipped by 2 bases and J by 5 bases; unmatched bases: 7. CDR3 in amino acids: CASSYHQGARYGYTF. The CDR3 DNA sequence: TGTGCCAGCAGTTACCATCAGGGGGCACGATATGGCTACACCTTC.

The chain combines TRBV7-3 with TRBJ2-1, with D possibly being TRBD1 or TRBD2 (5 bases each). The germline gives CDR1 SGHTA, CDR2 FQGTGA. The CDR3 runs to 14 residues. V shed 8 bases and J shed 5 bases, with 16 bases lying between them. CDR3 bases: TGTGCCAGCGGGGACCAAACAACTCACAATGAGCAGTTCTTC. This gives the protein CASGDQTTHNEQFF.

This clone was seen a few times. This chain links TRBV6-5 with TRBJ2-7; D remains unclear. Trimming shortened V by 2 bases and J by 4 bases, and 15 bases separated the two germline ends. Germline V gives CDR1 MNHEY, CDR2 SVGAGI. The CDR3 consists of 15 residues. The CDR3 here is CASSYEQGRVYEQYF. The CDR3 nucleotides read TGTGCCAGCAGTTACGAGCAAGGAAGGGTTTACGAGCAGTACTTC.

The chain uses TRBV19 and TRBJ2-7, with 7 bases lining up with TRBD1. V dropped 3 bases and J dropped 2; count of bases not matched to a gene: 4. The CDR3 totals 14 residues. Germline V gene data show CDR1 as LNHDA and CDR2 as SQIVND (reference sequence). CDR3 sequence: CASSISGQTYEQYF. The CDR3 nucleotides are TGTGCCAGTAGTATTTCGGGACAGACCTACGAGCAGTACTTC.

The chain carries TRBV6-6 and TRBJ1-1; 8 bases are a match to TRBD1. The germline V gene encodes CDR1 MNHNY and CDR2 SVGAGI (reference sequence). CDR3 size: 14 residues. With 8 bases clipped from V and 0 bases from J, the junction kept 5 bases outside the gene matches. In DNA, the CDR3 is TGTGCCAGCTCACAGGGGGTAATGAACACTGAAGCTTTCTTT. It codes for CASSQGVMNTEAFF.

The rearrangement uses TRBV4-1 and TRBJ1-1; 8 nucleotides agree with TRBD1. The ends lost 1 base at V and 4 bases at J; junction bases unmatched: 8. Looked up from germline, CDR1 is MGHRA and CDR2 is YSYEKL. The CDR3 is made up of 16 amino acids. This CDR3 reads CASSQAAQGAGTEAFF. CDR3 in DNA: TGCGCCAGCAGCCAAGCCGCCCAGGGGGCCGGCACTGAAGCTTTCTTT.